A single sample gave rise to the 7 T cell receptor beta chains below, sequenced in a study of blood T cell repertoires in COVID-19. Libraries were prepared by immunoSEQ multiplex PCR; TCRdb keeps only in-frame clonotypes and omits some of them. Counted here are over 150,000 clones, approximately 85% occurring once; the ten biggest clones make up 0.6% to 0.65%. The specimen sequenced was peripheral blood. These receptors came from a man in his sixties with COVID-19, enrolled during active disease.

A few counts support this clone. V and J are TRBV7-2 and TRBJ1-2; 8 bases map to TRBD1. Trimming at V came to 5 bases and at J to 5 bases, leaving 4 bases not matched to a gene. The CDR3 runs 13 residues. Germline values: CDR1 SGHTA, CDR2 FQGNSA. CDR3 amino acids: CASSGQGEYGYTF. The DNA of the CDR3 is TGTGCCAGCAGCGGACAGGGAGAATATGGCTACACCTTC.

The rearrangement links TRBV19 to TRBJ2-1; 14 bases align to TRBD2. With V trimmed by 0 bases and J by 2 bases, 6 bases remained unmatched. The CDR3 totals 19 residues. The germline V gene encodes CDR1 LNHDA and CDR2 SQIVND (reference sequence). The DNA of the CDR3 is TGTGCCAGTAGTATAGAGTCGAGGGGACTAGCGGGAGCCTACAATGAGCAGTTCTTC. This translates into CASSIESRGLAGAYNEQFF.

This chain joins TRBV4-3 and TRBJ2-2; D is possibly TRBD2 (5 bases). CDR1 LGHNA and CDR2 YSLEER come from the germline V gene. The CDR3 has 15 residues. The germline V and J ends were trimmed by 0 bases and 6 bases, with 11 bases remaining between them. The CDR3 DNA is TGCGCCAGCAGCCAAGATTCCGGGAAACCCGGGGAGCTGTTTTTT. As protein: CASSQDSGKPGELFF.

V and J are TRBV7-8 and TRBJ2-7; possible D gene TRBD1, 5 bases. Germline lookup yields CDR1 SGHVS and CDR2 FQNEAQ. The CDR3 runs to 14 residues. Trimming removed 7 bases at V and 0 bases at J, with 13 bases between. This CDR3 reads CASNIGQVSYEQYF. The CDR3 DNA follows: TGTGCCAGCAACATCGGACAAGTCTCCTACGAGCAGTACTTC.

The V gene is TRBV28, the J gene TRBJ1-4, with TRBD1 as a possible D gene (5 bases). The germline V gene has CDR1 MDHEN and CDR2 SYDVKM. Trimming removed 5 bases at V and 8 bases at J, with 12 bases between. The CDR3 runs to 13 residues. The CDR3 is CASSLGLQEKLFF. CDR3 DNA sequence: TGTGCCAGCAGTCTGGGACTGCAAGAAAAACTGTTTTTT.

This chain joins TRBV5-6 and TRBJ1-4, with D tentatively TRBD1 (5 bases). Germline CDR1 SGHDT, CDR2 YYEEEE. The CDR3 loop spans 16 amino acids. With 5 bases removed from V and 2 bases from J, the gap between germline ends came to 16 bases. CDR3 region: CASRSTGGRTNEKLFF. The DNA of the CDR3 is TGTGCCAGCAGATCAACGGGGGGTAGGACTAATGAAAAACTGTTTTTT.

The chain is built from TRBV19 and TRBJ1-1, with TRBD1 matching over 8 bases. This CDR3 region has 16 residues. Germline V CDR1 and CDR2: LNHDA, SQIVND (reference sequence). The V segment lost 6 bases and the J segment 1 base; nucleotides outside the gene matches: 10. CDR3 nucleotides: TGTGCCAGTAGCCAAGGGACAGGTAAAGCGAACACTGAAGCTTTCTTT. Protein sequence: CASSQGTGKANTEAFF.